This T cell receptor beta chain was recovered during a study of cytomegalovirus exposure and HLA in healthy donors. As for the study in general: A subsequent analysis stated that the 120 validation repertoires were run on the same platform as the approximately 700 first-cohort repertoires.

Losses at the gene ends were 6 bases for V and 4 bases for J; bases not matched to a gene: 13. This CDR3 comprises 16 residues. The germline CDR1 and CDR2 sequences are SGHRS and YFSETQ. Whole-study findings and limits: Confirmation in vitro established that three CMV-associated chains were specific for CMV antigens.

Assay used: immunoSEQ multiplex PCR; TCRdb lists only in-frame clones, some missing. The repertoire holds about 240,000 clones, with more than 75% as singletons. Details on this clone: No antigen is known for it.

Separation from the roughly 690-subject first cohort characterized the roughly 130-subject validation cohort, to which the donors belonged. The TCR sequence derives from a woman between 25 and 40 years old in good health and CMV-seropositive. The chain links TRBV5-1 to TRBJ2-1; 7 nucleotides agree with TRBD1. Sample: PBMCs. The CDR3 loop is CASNPHSGTAYNEQFF. As DNA, the CDR3 is TGCGCCAGCAACCCGCATTCCGGGACAGCGTACAATGAGCAGTTCTTC.